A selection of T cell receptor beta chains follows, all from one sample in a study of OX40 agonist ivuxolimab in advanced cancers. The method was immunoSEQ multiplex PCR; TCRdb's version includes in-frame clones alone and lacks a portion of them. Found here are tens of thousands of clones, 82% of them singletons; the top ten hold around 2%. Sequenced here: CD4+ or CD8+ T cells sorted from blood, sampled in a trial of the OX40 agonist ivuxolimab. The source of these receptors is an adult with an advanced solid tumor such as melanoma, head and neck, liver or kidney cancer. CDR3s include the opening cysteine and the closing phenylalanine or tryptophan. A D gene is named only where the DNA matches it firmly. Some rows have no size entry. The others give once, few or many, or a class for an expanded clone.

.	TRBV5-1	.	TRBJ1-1	TGCGCCAGCAGCTTGGGACAACAGAACACTGAAGCTTTCTTT	CASSLGQQNTEAFF
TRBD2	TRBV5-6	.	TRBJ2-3	TGTGCCAGCAGCGGGGGGGATAGCACAGATACGCAGTATTTT	CASSGGDSTDTQYF
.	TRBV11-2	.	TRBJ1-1	TGTGCCAGCAGCTTAAACAGGAACACTGAAGCTTTCTTT	CASSLNRNTEAFF
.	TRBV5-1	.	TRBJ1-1	TGCGCCAGCAGCTGGGGGACTGGCACTGAAGCTTTCTTT	CASSWGTGTEAFF
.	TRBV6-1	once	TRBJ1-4	TGTGCCAGCAGTGAAGTTGGGGAACTGTTTTTT	CASSEVGELFF
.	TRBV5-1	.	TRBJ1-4	TGCGCCAGCAGCTTGTCGGGGGGGAATGAAAAACTGTTTTTT	CASSLSGGNEKLFF
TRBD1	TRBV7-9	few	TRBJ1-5	TGTGCCAGCAGCTTGACAGGGGGCGCCCAGGGAGGACAGCCCCAGCATTTT	CASSLTGGAQGGQPQHF
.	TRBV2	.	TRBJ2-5	TGTGCCAGCAGTGAAGTCTGGTTTACCCAGTACTTC	CASSEVWFTQYF
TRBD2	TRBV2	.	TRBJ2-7	TGTGCCAGCAGTGACCCTGGCGGGGGGGCCTCCTACGAGCAGTACTTC	CASSDPGGGASYEQYF
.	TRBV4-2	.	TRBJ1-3	TGTGCCAGCAGCCAAGAGGAAGTGGGGGCAGGAGGAAACACCATATATTTT	CASSQEEVGAGGNTIYF
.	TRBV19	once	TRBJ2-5	TGTGCCAGTAGTATAGGGCAAGAGACCCAGTACTTC	CASSIGQETQYF
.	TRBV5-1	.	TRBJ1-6	TGCGCCAGCAGCTCCCCCGGGGCCGATAATTCACCCCTCCACTTT	CASSSPGADNSPLHF
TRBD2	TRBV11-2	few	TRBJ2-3	TGTGCCAGCGACCCTCGGGGGGGAATCACAGATACGCAGTATTTT	CASDPRGGITDTQYF
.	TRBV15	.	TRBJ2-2	TGTGCCACCAGCAGAGATGCGTCCCTGGGGTACACCGGGGAGCTGTTTTTT	CATSRDASLGYTGELFF
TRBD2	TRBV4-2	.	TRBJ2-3	TGTGCCAGCAGCCAAGTAGGCGGGGGGGCCACAGATACGCAGTATTTT	CASSQVGGGATDTQYF
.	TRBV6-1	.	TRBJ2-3	TGTGCCAGCAGTACCGGGACATACCACACAGATACGCAGTATTTT	CASSTGTYHTDTQYF
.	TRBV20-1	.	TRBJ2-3	TGCAGTGCTAGTAGAGGGGATACGCAGTATTTT	CSASRGDTQYF
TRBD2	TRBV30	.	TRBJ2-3	TGTGCCTGGAGTGTAGGGCTAGCGGGGTCCCGGGATACGCAGTATTTT	CAWSVGLAGSRDTQYF
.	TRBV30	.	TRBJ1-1	TGTGCCTGGTTTCTCAGGGAGAGGGGCACTGAAGCTTTCTTT	CAWFLRERGTEAFF
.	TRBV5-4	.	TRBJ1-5	TGTGCCAGCAGCTTTTCAGGGGAGCCCCAGCATTTT	CASSFSGEPQHF
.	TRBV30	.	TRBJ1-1	TGTGCCTGGACCAACCCCCGGCCTTCTGGGGCTTTCTTT	CAWTNPRPSGAFF
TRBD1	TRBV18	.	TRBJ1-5	TGTGCCAGCTCACCCCGGACAGGGGCTGATCAGCCCCAGCATTTT	CASSPRTGADQPQHF
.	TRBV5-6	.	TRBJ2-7	TGTGCCAGCAGAGTACATCGGGGGGACAGTCCCTACTTC	CASRVHRGDSPYF
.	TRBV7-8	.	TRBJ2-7	TGTGCCAGCAGCTTAGCTTTGGCGGGGTCCCACGAGCAGTACTTC	CASSLALAGSHEQYF
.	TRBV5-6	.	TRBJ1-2	TGTGCCAGCAGCACGGGCCAACTTAACTATGGCTACACCTTC	CASSTGQLNYGYTF
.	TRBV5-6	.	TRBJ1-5	TGTGCCAGCAGCTTGCGGGGGTTCAATCAGCCCCAGCATTTT	CASSLRGFNQPQHF
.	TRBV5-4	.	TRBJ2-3	TGTGCCAGCAGCTTGGTTGGGGAGACAGATACGCAGTATTTT	CASSLVGETDTQYF
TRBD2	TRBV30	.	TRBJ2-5	TGTGCCTGGAGTCCCATAGGGGGACTAGCGGGACCGCAAGAGACCCAGTACTTC	CAWSPIGGLAGPQETQYF
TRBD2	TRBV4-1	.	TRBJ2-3	TGCGCCAGCAGCCCCACGCCAAGTCTAGCGGGGGGGGCTGATACGCAGTATTTT	CASSPTPSLAGGADTQYF
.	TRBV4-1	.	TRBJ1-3	TGCGCCAGCAGCCAAGTGGAGGGGAGGGGAAACACCATATATTTT	CASSQVEGRGNTIYF
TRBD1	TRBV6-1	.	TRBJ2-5	TGTGCCAGCGTGGTAAGGGGACAGGAGACCCAGTACTTC	CASVVRGQETQYF
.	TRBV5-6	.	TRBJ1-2	TGTGCCAGCAGAAAAGAGGAACCTAACTATGGCTACACCTTC	CASRKEEPNYGYTF
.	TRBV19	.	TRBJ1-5	TGTGCCAGTAGTGGCGGGGGAGGCAATCAGCCCCAGCATTTT	CASSGGGGNQPQHF
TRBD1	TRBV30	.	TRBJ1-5	TGTGCCTGGGGTGGACAGGGGAATCAGCCCCAGCATTTT	CAWGGQGNQPQHF
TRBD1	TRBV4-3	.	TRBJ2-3	TGCGCCAGCAGCCAGGGACAGGGGTCAGATACGCAGTATTTT	CASSQGQGSDTQYF
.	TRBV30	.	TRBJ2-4	TGTGCCTGGAGTGTAGTGGGGGCCGCCAAAAACATTCAGTACTTC	CAWSVVGAAKNIQYF
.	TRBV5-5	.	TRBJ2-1	TGTGCCAGCAGCTTGGGGGATTCACCCACACACAATGAGCAGTTCTTC	CASSLGDSPTHNEQFF
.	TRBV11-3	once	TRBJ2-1	TGTGCCAGCAGTCAAGGGGGGGTTCATGAGCAGTTCTTC	CASSQGGVHEQFF
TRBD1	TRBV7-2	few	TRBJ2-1	TGTGCCAGCAATCCGGGACAGGGAGGGGATGAGCAGTTCTTC	CASNPGQGGDEQFF
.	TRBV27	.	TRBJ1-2	TGTGCCAGCAGTCGGGACCTCTATGGCTACACCTTC	CASSRDLYGYTF
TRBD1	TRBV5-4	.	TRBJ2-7	TGTGCCAGCAGCTTGGACAGGGGAGAGCAGTACTTC	CASSLDRGEQYF